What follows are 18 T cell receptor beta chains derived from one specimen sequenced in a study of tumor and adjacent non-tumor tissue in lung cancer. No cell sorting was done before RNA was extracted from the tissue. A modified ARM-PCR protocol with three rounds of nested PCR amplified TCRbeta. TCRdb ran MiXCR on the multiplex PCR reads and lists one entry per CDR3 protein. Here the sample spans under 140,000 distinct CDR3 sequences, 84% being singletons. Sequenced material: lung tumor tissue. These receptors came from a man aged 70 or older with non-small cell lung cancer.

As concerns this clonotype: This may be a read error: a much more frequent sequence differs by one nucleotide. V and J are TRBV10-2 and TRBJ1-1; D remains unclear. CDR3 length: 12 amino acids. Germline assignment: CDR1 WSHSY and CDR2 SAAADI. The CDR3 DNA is TGCGCCGGCAGTGTGGAGTACACTGAAGCTTTCTTT. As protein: CAGSVEYTEAFF.

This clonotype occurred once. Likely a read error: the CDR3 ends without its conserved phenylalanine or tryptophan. CDR3 nucleotide sequence: TGCAGCGTTGGACTAGGGGGAGGGCGGGCAGATACGCAGTATTCT. It is translated as CSVGLGGGRADTQYS. V usage is TRBV29-1 and J usage is TRBJ2-3; maybe TRBD2 (7 bases). Trimming pared 4 bases from V and 4 bases from J, leaving 18 bases between. Germline assignment: CDR1 SQVTM and CDR2 ANQGSEA. The CDR3 is 15 amino acids.

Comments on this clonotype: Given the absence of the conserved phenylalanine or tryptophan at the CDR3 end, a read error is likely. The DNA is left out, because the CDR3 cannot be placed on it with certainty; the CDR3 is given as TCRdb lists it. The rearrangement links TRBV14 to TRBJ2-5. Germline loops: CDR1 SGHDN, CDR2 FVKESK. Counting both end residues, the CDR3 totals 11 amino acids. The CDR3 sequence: CDSSQAGTQYI.

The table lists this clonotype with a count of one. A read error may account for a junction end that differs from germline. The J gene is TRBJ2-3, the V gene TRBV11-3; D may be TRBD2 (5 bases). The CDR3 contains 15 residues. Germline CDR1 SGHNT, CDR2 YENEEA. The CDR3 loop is CASTPRRGATDTQYF. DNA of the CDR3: TGTGCCAGCACCCCAAGACGGGGAGCCACAGACACGCAGTATTTT. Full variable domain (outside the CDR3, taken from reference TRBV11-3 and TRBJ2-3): EAGVVQSPRYKIIEKKQPVAFWCNPISGHNTLYWYLQNLGQGPELLIRYENEEAVDDSQLPKDRFSAERLKGVDSTLKIQPAELGDSAVYLCASTPRRGATDTQYFGPGTRLTVL.

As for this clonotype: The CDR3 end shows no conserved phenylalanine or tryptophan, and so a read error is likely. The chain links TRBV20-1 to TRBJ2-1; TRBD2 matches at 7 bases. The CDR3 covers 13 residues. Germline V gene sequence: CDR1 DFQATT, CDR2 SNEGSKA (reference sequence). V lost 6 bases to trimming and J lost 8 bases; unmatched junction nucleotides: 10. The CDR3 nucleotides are TGCAGTGCAGGGACTACCAGGTACGATGAGCAGTTCTGC. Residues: CSAGTTRYDEQFC.

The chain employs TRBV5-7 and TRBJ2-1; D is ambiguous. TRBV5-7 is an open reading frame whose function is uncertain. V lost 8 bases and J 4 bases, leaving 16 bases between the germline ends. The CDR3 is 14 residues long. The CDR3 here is CARGRGPSYNEQFF. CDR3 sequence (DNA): TGTGCCAGAGGAAGAGGTCCCTCTTACAATGAGCAGTTCTTC.

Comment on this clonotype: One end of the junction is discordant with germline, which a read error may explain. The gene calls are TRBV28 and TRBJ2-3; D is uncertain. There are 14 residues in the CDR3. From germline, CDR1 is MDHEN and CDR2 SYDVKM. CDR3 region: CAISFPPLADTQYF. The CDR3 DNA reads TGTGCCATCAGTTTCCCTCCGCTAGCAGATACGCAGTATTTT.

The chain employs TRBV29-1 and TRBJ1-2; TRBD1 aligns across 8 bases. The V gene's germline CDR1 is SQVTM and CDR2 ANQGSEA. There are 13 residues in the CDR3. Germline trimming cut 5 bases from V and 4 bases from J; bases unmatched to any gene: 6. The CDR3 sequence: CSVPQTGAYGYTF. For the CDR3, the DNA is TGCAGCGTTCCCCAGACAGGGGCCTATGGCTACACCTTC.

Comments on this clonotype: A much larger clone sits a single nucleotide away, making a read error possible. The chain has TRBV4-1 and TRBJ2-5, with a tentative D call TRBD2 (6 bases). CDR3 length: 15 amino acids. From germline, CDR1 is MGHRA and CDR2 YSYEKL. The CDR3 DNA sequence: TGCGTCAGCAGCGCGGGACGGCGGTCCCAAGAGACCCAGTACTTC. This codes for CVSSAGRRSQETQYF.

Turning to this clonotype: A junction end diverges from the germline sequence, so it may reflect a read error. The CDR3 region is CASSLGLVGAGETQYF. CDR3 nucleotide sequence: TGCGCCAGCAGCTTGGGGCTAGTGGGGGCTGGAGAGACCCAGTATTTC. The chain carries TRBV5-1 and TRBJ2-5; D perhaps matches TRBD1 (6 bases). The germline V gene has CDR1 SGHRS and CDR2 YFSETQ. This CDR3 region has 16 residues. The full variable domain, with the rest looked up from reference TRBV5-1 and TRBJ2-5, is KAGVTQTPRYLIKTRGQQVTLSCSPISGHRSVSWYQQTPGQGLQFLFEYFSETQRNKGNFPGRFSGRQFSNSRSEMNVSTLELGDSALYLCASSLGLVGAGETQYFGPGTRLLVL.

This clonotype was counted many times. This chain's CDR3 is CASSVSALGEQYF. The CDR3 DNA reads as TGTGCCAGCAGTGTTTCAGCACTTGGCGAGCAGTACTTC. The chain links TRBV6-1 to TRBJ2-7, with D hard to call. This CDR3 region has 13 residues. The germline gives CDR1 MNHNS, CDR2 SASEGT. Trimming removed 4 bases from V and 6 bases from J, with 13 bases in between.

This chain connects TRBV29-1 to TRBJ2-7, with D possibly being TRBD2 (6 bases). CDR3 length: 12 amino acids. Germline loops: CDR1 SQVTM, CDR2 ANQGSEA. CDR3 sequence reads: CCARGMNPEQYF. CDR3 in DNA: TGCTGCGCCCGGGGGATGAACCCCGAGCAGTACTTC.

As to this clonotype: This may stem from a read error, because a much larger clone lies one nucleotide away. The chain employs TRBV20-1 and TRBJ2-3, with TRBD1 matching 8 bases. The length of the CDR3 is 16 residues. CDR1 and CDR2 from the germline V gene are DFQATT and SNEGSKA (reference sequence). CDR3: CSARDYGTGSIDTQYF. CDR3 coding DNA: TGCAGTGCTAGAGACTACGGGACAGGTAGCATAGATACGCAGTATTTT.

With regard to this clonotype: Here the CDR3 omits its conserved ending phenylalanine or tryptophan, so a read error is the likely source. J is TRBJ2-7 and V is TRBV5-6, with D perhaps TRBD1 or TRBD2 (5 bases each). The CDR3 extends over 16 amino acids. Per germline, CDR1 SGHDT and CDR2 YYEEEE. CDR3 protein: CASTSAPGRGSHEQYI. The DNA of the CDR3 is TGTGCCAGCACCTCCGCCCCGGGACGGGGCTCCCACGAGCAGTACATC.

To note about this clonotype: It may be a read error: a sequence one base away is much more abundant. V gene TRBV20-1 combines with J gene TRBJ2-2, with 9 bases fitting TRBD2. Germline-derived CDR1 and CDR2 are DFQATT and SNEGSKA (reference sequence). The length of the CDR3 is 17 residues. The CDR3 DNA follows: TGCAGTGCTAGACCCCAAGCGGGGGGCCATAACACCGTGGAGCTGTTTTTT. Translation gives CSARPQAGGHNTVELFF.

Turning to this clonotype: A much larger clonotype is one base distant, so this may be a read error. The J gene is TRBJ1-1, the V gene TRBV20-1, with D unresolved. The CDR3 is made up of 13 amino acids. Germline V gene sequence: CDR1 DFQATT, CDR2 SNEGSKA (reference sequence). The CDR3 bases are TGCCGTGCTAGAGGCCCGGGTAGCCTTGAAGCTTTCTTT. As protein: CRARGPGSLEAFF.

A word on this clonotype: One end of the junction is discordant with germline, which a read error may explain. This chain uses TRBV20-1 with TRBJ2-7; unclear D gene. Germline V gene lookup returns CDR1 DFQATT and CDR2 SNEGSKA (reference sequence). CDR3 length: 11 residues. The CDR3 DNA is TGCAGTGCTAGTATAGTCTCCGAGCTGTACTTC. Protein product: CSASIVSELYF.

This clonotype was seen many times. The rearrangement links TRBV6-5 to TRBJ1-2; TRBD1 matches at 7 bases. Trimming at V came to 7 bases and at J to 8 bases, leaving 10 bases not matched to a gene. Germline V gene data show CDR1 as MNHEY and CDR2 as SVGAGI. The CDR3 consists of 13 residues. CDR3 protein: CASTQGGREGYTF. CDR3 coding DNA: TGTGCCAGCACCCAGGGGGGGCGGGAGGGCTACACCTTC.